This is a list of T cell receptor beta chains from one sample in a study of cytomegalovirus exposure and HLA in healthy donors. TCRdb's table, derived via immunoSEQ multiplex PCR, lists solely in-frame clones and lacks some. The sample carries about 250,000 clones, about 90% recorded once. Sequenced material: PBMCs. These receptor sequences come from a girl aged 2-10 years in good health and CMV-seronegative. The CDR3 runs from the conserved cysteine through the conserved F or W. The D gene is left open where the match is weak. Clone size is given for some rows only: seen once, a few or many times, or a class if the clone is expanded.

j_gene: TRBJ2-2; abundance: NA; d_gene: NA; v_gene: TRBV5-1; CDR3nt: TGCGCCAGCAGCTTGGCCCCTACCGGCGGCGGGGAGCTGTTTTTT; CDR3aa: CASSLAPTGGGELFF
j_gene: TRBJ2-7; abundance: once; d_gene: TRBD2; v_gene: TRBV25-1; CDR3nt: TGTGCCAGCAGTGAAATCGGGGGGGCGGAATACGAGCAGTACTTC; CDR3aa: CASSEIGGAEYEQYF
j_gene: TRBJ2-2; abundance: NA; d_gene: TRBD2; v_gene: TRBV7-8; CDR3nt: TGTGCCAGCAGCCCCCGGACTAGCGGGAGTATAGGGAACACCGGGGAGCTGTTTTTT; CDR3aa: CASSPRTSGSIGNTGELFF
j_gene: TRBJ2-2; abundance: NA; d_gene: TRBD2; v_gene: TRBV2; CDR3nt: TGTGCCAGCCTCCGGGGGGGGCGTGGCACCGGGGAGCTGTTTTTT; CDR3aa: CASLRGGRGTGELFF
j_gene: TRBJ2-7; abundance: NA; d_gene: NA; v_gene: TRBV10-3; CDR3nt: TGTGCCATCAGTGACTTCCGGGACTCGAGAGGTCACGAGCAGTACTTC; CDR3aa: CAISDFRDSRGHEQYF
j_gene: TRBJ2-7; abundance: many; d_gene: NA; v_gene: TRBV7-8; CDR3nt: TGTGCCAGCAGCTTGGCGAAGGGGTACGAGCAGTACTTC; CDR3aa: CASSLAKGYEQYF
j_gene: TRBJ1-5; abundance: NA; d_gene: NA; v_gene: TRBV19; CDR3nt: TGTGCCAGTAGTGATACAGGGAAGGCACTTCAAGCCCAGCATTTT; CDR3aa: CASSDTGKALQAQHF
j_gene: TRBJ2-2; abundance: once; d_gene: NA; v_gene: TRBV7-6; CDR3nt: TGTGCCAGCAGCTCCCTAACGAACACCGGGGAGCTGTTTTTT; CDR3aa: CASSSLTNTGELFF
j_gene: TRBJ2-7; abundance: NA; d_gene: TRBD2; v_gene: TRBV7-6; CDR3nt: TGTGCCAGCAGCTTAGGGGGGGGGTACGAGCAGTACTTC; CDR3aa: CASSLGGGYEQYF
j_gene: TRBJ2-7; abundance: NA; d_gene: NA; v_gene: TRBV28; CDR3nt: TGTGCCAGCAGGGCCGGAGCCGGCGAGCAGTACTTC; CDR3aa: CASRAGAGEQYF
j_gene: TRBJ1-5; abundance: NA; d_gene: NA; v_gene: TRBV27; CDR3nt: TGTGCCAGCAGCGGGGGTCTCAATCAGCCCCAGCATTTT; CDR3aa: CASSGGLNQPQHF